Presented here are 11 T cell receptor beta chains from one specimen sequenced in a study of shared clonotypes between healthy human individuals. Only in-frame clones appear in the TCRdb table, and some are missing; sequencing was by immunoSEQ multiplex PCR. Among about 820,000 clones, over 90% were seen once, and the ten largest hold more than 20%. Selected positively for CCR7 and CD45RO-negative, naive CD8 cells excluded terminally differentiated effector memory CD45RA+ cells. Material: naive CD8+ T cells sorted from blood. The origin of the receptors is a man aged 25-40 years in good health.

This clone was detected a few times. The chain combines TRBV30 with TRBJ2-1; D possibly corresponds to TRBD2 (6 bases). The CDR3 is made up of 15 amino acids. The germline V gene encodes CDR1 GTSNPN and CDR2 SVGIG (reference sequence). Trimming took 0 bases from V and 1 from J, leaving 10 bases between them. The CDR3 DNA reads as TGTGCCTGGAGTGTCACTAGCTATTCCTACAATGAGCAGTTCTTC. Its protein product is CAWSVTSYSYNEQFF. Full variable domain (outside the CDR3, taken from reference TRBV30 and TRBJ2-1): SQTIHQWPATLVQPVGSPLSLECTVEGTSNPNLYWYRQAAGRGLQLLFYSVGIGQISSEVPQNLSASRPQDRQFILSSKKLLLSDSGFYLCAWSVTSYSYNEQFFGPGTRLTVL.

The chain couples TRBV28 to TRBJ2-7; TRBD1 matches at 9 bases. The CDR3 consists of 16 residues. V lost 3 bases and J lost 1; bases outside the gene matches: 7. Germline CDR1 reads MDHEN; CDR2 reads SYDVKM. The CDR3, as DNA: TGTGCCAGCAGTTTTCAAGCGGGGACAGGGTCCTACGAGCAGTACTTC. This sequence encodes CASSFQAGTGSYEQYF.

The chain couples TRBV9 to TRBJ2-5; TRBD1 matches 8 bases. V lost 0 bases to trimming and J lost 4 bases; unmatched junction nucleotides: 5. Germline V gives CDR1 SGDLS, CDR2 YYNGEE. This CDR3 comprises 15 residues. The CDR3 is CASSVGTGRTETQYF. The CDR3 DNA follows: TGTGCCAGCAGCGTAGGGACAGGGAGGACAGAGACCCAGTACTTC.

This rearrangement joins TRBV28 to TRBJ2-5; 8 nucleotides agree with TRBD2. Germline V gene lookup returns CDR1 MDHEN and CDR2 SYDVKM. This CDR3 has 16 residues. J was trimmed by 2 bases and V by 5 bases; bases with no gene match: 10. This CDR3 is CASSRAGLGEQETQYF. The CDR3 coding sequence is TGTGCCAGCAGTAGAGCGGGACTAGGGGAACAAGAGACCCAGTACTTC.

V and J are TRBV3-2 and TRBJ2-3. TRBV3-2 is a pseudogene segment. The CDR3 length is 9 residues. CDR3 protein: CASTDTQYF. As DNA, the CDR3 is TGTGCCAGCACAGATACGCAGTATTTT.

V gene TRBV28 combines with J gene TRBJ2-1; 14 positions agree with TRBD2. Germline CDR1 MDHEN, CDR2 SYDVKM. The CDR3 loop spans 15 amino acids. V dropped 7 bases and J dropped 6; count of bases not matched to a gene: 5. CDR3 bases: TGTGCCAGCACCGCCGGGACTAGCGGGAGCAATGAGCAGTTCTTC. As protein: CASTAGTSGSNEQFF.

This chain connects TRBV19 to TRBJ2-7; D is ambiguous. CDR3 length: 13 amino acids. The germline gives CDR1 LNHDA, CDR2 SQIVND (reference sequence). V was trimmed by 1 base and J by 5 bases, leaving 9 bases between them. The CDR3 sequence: CASSIGQLDEQYF. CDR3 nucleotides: TGTGCCAGTAGTATAGGTCAGTTGGACGAGCAGTACTTC.

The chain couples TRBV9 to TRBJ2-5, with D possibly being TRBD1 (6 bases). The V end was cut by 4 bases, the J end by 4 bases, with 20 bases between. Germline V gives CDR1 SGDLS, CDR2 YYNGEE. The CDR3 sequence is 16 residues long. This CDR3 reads CASSPRGSSVRETQYF. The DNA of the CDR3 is TGTGCCAGCAGCCCCAGGGGCAGCTCCGTTCGAGAGACCCAGTACTTC.

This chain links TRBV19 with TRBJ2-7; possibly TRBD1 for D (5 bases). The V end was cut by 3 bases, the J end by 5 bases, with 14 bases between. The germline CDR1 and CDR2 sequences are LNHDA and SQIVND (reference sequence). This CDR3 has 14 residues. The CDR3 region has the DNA TGTGCCAGTAGTATGGGGCAGGGTCTTAACGAGCAGTACTTC. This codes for CASSMGQGLNEQYF.

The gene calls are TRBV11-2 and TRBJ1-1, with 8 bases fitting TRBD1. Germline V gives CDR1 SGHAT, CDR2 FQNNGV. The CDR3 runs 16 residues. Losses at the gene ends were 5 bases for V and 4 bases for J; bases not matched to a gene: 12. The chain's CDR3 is CASSHLAGGAGTEAFF. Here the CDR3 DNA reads TGTGCCAGCAGCCATTTAGCAGGGGGCGCTGGCACTGAAGCTTTCTTT. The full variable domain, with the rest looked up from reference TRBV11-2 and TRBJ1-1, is EAGVAQSPRYKIIEKRQSVAFWCNPISGHATLYWYQQILGQGPKLLIQFQNNGVVDDSQLPKDRFSAERLKGVDSTLKIQPAKLEDSAVYLCASSHLAGGAGTEAFFGQGTRLTVV.

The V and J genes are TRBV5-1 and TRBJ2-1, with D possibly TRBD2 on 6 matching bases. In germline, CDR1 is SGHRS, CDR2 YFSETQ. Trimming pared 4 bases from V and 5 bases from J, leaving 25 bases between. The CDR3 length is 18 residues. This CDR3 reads CASSAASGGGIGNNEQFF. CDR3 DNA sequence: TGCGCCAGCAGCGCCGCATCTGGTGGCGGGATAGGAAACAATGAGCAGTTCTTC. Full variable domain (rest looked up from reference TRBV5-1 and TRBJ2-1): KAGVTQTPRYLIKTRGQQVTLSCSPISGHRSVSWYQQTPGQGLQFLFEYFSETQRNKGNFPGRFSGRQFSNSRSEMNVSTLELGDSALYLCASSAASGGGIGNNEQFFGPGTRLTVL.